This T cell receptor beta chain was found in a study of cytomegalovirus exposure and HLA in healthy donors. The study, taken as a whole, reports: Testing in vitro showed a few CMV-associated chains specific for CMV antigens. When analyzed later, a missense DCLRE1C variant was found to be linked to TCR beta V- and J-gene trimming. TRBV6-2, TRBV6-3 and other indistinguishable V segments were excluded. A later analysis reported that several of the most significant clusters appeared to be linked to common viral pathogens, among them Epstein-Barr virus.

This clone was seen more than once but under ten times. The antigen is undetermined. The PCR used 60 Vbeta and 13 Jbeta primers. Some clones are missing from TCRdb's copy, which holds only in-frame ones; the method was immunoSEQ multiplex PCR. The table lists under 140,000 clones, under 85% of them singletons, with 5.5% to 7% in the top ten. Germline values: CDR1 SGHVS, CDR2 FQNEAQ. Trimming at V came to 3 bases and at J to 9 bases, leaving 7 bases not matched to a gene. CDR3 length equals 15 residues. Sequenced sample: PBMCs. The receptor was derived from a man under 40 in good health and CMV-seropositive. This rearrangement joins TRBV7-8 to TRBJ2-1, with 11 bases that match TRBD1. CDR3 sequence: CASSFGTGGVTEQFF. Written as DNA, the CDR3 is TGTGCCAGCAGCTTCGGGACAGGGGGGGTTACTGAGCAGTTCTTC.